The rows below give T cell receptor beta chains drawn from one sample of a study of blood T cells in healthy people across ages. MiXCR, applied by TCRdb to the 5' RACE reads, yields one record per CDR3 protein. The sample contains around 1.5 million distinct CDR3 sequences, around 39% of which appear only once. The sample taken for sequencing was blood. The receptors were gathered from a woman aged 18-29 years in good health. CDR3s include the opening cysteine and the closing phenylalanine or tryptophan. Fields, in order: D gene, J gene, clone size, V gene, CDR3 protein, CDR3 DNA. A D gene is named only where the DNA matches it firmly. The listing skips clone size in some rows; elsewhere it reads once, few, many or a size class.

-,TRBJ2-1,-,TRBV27,CASIPSGAEQFF,TGTGCCAGCATCCCTAGTGGGGCTGAGCAGTTCTTC
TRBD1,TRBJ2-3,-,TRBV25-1,CASSVGQGTQYF,TGTGCCAGCAGTGTCGGACAGGGTACGCAGTATTTT
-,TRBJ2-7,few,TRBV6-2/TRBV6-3,CASSYFGNEQYF,TGTGCCAGCAGTTACTTCGGGAATGAGCAGTACTTC
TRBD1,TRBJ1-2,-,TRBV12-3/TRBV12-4,CANSSRQGAYGYTF,TGTGCCAACAGTTCTAGACAGGGGGCCTATGGCTACACCTTC
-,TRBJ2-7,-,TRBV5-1,CASASSAYEQYF,TGCGCCAGCGCGTCGTCGGCCTACGAGCAGTACTTC
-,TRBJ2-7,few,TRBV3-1,CASSQGIREQYF,TGTGCCAGCAGCCAGGGAATTCGCGAGCAGTACTTC
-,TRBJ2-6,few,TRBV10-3,CAISESADSGANVLTF,TGTGCCATCAGTGAGTCAGCGGACTCTGGGGCCAACGTCCTGACTTTC
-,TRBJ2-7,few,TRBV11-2,CASSLGSVGSGYEQYF,TGTGCCAGCAGCTTAGGTAGTGTCGGGAGTGGCTACGAGCAGTACTTC
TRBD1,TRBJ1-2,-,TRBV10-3,CAIRISGQAVSGGYTF,TGTGCCATCAGGATATCAGGACAGGCTGTATCGGGCGGCTACACCTTC
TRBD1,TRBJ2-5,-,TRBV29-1,CSVVKGAPETQYF,TGCAGCGTTGTCAAGGGGGCGCCGGAGACCCAGTACTTC
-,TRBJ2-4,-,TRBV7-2,CASSPGFNENIQYF,TGTGCCAGCAGCCCAGGGTTCAACGAAAACATTCAGTACTTC
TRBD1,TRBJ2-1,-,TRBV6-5,CASSLDRVEQFF,TGTGCCAGCAGTTTAGACAGGGTTGAGCAGTTCTTC